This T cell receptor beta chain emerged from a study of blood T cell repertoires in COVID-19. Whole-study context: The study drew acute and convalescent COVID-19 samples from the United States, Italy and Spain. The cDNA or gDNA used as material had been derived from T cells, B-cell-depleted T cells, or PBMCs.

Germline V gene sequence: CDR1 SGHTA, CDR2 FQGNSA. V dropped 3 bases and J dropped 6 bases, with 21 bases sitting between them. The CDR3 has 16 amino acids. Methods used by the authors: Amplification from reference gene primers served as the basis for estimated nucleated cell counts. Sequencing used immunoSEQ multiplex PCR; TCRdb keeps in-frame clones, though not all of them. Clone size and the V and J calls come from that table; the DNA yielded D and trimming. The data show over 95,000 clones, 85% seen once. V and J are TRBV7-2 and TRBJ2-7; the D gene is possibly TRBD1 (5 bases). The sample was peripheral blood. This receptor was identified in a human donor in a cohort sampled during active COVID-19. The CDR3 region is CASSFGKTGNRGEQYF. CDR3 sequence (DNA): TGTGCCAGCAGCTTCGGCAAAACAGGAAACCGCGGCGAGCAGTACTTC.